This TCR beta chain was identified during a study of shared clonotypes between healthy human individuals. Study-wide findings and caveats: Incomplete sequencing of sorted subsets was indicated by rarefaction despite large depth. Naive subsets usually exceeded memory subsets in estimated richness. Shared clonotypes: roughly 4.7% naive CD4, around 3.4% naive CD8, about 2.5% memory CD4, approximately 0.4% memory CD8.

At a deep level, the assay was run. Profiling relied on immunoSEQ multiplex PCR, and the TCRdb table lists in-frame clones only, not all of them. This table has roughly 330,000 clones, 74% appearing once. This clone was detected once. The target antigen is unknown. The CDR3 extends over 14 amino acids. Trimming took 0 bases from V and 7 from J, leaving 12 bases between them. Germline-derived CDR1 and CDR2 are SEHNR and FQNEAQ (reference sequence). This receptor was obtained from a man aged 30-40 years in good health. Sample: memory CD4+ T cells sorted from blood. Subset of the sample: CD45RA-negative fraction. The chain has TRBV7-9 and TRBJ1-2; TRBD1 is a possible D gene (5 bases). This chain's CDR3 is CASSLAAGRGGYTF. The DNA for the CDR3 is TGTGCCAGCAGCTTAGCGGCGGGAAGGGGTGGCTACACCTTC.